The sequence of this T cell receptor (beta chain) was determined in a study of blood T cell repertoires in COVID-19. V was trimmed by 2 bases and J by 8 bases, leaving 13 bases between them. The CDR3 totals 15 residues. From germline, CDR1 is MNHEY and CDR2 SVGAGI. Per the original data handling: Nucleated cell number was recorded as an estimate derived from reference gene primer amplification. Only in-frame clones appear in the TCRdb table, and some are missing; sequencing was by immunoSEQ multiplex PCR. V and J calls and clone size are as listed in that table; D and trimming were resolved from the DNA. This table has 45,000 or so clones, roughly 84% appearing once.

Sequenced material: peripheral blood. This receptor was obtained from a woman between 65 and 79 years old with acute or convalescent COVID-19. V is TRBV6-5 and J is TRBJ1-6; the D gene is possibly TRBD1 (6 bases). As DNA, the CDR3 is TGTGCCAGCAGTTACATCAGGGGCGCCGATTCACCCCTCCACTTT. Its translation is CASSYIRGADSPLHF.